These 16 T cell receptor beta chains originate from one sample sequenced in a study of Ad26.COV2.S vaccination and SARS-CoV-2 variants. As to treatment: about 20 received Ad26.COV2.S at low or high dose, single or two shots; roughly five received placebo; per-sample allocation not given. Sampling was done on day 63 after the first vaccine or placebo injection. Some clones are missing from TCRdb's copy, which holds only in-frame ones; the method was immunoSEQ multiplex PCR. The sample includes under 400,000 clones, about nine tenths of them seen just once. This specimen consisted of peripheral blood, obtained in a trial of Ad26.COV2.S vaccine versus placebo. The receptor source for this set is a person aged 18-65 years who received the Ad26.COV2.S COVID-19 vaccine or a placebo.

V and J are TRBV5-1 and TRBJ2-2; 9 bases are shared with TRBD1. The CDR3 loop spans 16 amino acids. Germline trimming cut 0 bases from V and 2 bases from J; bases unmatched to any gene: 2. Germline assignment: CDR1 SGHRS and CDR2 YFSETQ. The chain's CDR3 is CASSLGQGVNTGELFF. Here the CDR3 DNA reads TGCGCCAGCAGCTTGGGACAGGGGGTAAACACCGGGGAGCTGTTTTTT.

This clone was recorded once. CDR3 nucleotides: TGTGCCAGTAGTATTTCTACCGGCTATAATTCACCCCTCCACTTT. As protein: CASSISTGYNSPLHF. The chain couples TRBV19 to TRBJ1-6; no reliable D call. The CDR3 consists of 15 residues. The V and J ends lost 3 bases and 3 bases respectively, with 9 bases between them. Looked up from germline, CDR1 is LNHDA and CDR2 is SQIVND (reference sequence).

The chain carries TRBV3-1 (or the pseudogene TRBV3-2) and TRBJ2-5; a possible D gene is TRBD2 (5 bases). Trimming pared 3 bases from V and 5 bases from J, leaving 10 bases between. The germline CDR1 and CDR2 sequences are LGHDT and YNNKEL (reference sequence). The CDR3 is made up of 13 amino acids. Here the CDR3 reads CASSQGAVETQYF. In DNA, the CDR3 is TGTGCCAGCAGCCAGGGAGCGGTCGAGACCCAGTACTTC.

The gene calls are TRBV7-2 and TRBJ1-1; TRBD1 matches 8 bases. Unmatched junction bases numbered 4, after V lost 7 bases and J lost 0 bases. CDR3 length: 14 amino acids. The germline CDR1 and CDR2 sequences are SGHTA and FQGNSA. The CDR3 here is CASIWGQVNTEAFF. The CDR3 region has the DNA TGTGCCAGCATCTGGGGACAGGTGAACACTGAAGCTTTCTTT. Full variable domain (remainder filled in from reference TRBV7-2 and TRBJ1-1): GAGVSQSPSNKVTEKGKDVELRCDPISGHTALYWYRQSLGQGLEFLIYFQGNSAPDKSGLPSDRFSAERTGGSVSTLTIQRTQQEDSAVYLCASIWGQVNTEAFFGQGTRLTVV.

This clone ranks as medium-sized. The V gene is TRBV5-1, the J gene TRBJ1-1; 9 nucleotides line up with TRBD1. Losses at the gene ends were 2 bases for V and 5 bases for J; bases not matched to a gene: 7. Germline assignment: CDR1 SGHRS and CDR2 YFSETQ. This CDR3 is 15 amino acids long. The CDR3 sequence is CASSFPGQGKTEAFF. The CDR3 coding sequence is TGCGCCAGCAGCTTTCCGGGACAGGGAAAAACTGAAGCTTTCTTT.

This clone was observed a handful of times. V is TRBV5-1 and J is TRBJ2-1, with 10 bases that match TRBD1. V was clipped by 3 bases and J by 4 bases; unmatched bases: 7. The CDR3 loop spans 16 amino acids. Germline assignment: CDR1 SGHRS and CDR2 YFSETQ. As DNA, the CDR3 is TGCGCCAGCAGCTCCGAACCGGGACAGGGGTACAATGAGCAGTTCTTC. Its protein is CASSSEPGQGYNEQFF. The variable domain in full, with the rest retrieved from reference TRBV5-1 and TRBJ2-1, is KAGVTQTPRYLIKTRGQQVTLSCSPISGHRSVSWYQQTPGQGLQFLFEYFSETQRNKGNFPGRFSGRQFSNSRSEMNVSTLELGDSALYLCASSSEPGQGYNEQFFGPGTRLTVL.

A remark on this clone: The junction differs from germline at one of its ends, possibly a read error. The CDR3 region is CASSPTGDPGNTIYF. DNA of the CDR3: TGTGCTAGCAGCCCAACAGGGGACCCTGGAAACACCATATATTTT. The chain combines TRBV7-7 with TRBJ1-3, with 7 bases that match TRBD1. Germline V CDR1 and CDR2: SSHAT, FNYEAQ (reference sequence). CDR3 length: 15 residues. The variable domain in full, with the rest retrieved from reference TRBV7-7 and TRBJ1-3, is GAGVSQSPRYKVTKRGQDVTLRCDPISSHATLYWYQQALGQGPEFLTYFNYEAQPDKSGLPSDRFSAERPEGSISTLTIQRTEQRDSAMYRCASSPTGDPGNTIYFGEGSWLTVV.

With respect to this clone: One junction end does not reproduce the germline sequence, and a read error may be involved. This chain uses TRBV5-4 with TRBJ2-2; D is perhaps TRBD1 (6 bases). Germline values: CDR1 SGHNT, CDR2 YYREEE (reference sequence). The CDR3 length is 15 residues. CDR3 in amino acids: CASSLVQGMTGELFF. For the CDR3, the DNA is TGTGCCAGCAGTTTGGTCCAGGGGATGACCGGGGAGCTGTTTTTT.

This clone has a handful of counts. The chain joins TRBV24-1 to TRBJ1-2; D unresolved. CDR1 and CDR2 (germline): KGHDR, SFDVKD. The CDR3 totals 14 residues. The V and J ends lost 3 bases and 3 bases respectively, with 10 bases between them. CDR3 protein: CATSDPDTDYGYTF. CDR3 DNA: TGTGCCACCAGTGATCCTGACACCGACTATGGCTACACCTTC.

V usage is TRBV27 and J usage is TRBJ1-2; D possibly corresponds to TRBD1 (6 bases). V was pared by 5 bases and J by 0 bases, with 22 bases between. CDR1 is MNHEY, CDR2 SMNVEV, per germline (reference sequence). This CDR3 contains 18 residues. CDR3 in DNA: TGTGCCAGCAGTCCACACCCCCGGGACACACTATCTAACTATGGCTACACCTTC. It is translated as CASSPHPRDTLSNYGYTF.

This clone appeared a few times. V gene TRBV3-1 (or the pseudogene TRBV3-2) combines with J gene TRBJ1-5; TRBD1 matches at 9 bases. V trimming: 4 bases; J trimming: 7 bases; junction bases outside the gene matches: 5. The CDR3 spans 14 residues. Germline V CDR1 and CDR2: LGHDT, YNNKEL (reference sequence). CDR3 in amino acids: CASSPTGGGQPQHF. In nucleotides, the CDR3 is TGTGCCAGCAGCCCGACAGGGGGAGGGCAGCCCCAGCATTTT.

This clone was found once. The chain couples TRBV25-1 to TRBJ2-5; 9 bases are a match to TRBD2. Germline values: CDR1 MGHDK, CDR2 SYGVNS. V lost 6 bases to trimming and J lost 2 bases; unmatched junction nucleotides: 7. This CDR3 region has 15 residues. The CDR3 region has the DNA TGTGCCAGCAGGGGCGCGAGCGGGGGGCAAGAGACCCAGTACTTC. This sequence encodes CASRGASGGQETQYF.

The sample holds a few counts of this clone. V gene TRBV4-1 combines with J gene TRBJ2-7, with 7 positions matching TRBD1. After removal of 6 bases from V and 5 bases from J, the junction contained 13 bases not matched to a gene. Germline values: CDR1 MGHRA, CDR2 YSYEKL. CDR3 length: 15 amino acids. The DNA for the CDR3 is TGCGCCAGCAGTCCCCGCGCAGGGACAGTGGACGAGCAGTACTTC. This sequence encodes CASSPRAGTVDEQYF.

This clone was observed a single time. CDR3 bases: TGTGCCAGCAGACTAGATCAGGGGACTTTGAACACTGAAGCTTTCTTT. Translated, it gives CASRLDQGTLNTEAFF. The rearrangement uses TRBV13 and TRBJ1-1; TRBD1 might be the D (6 bases). V was shortened by 6 bases and J by 0 bases, with 17 bases between the two germline ends. The CDR3 sequence is 16 residues long. The germline gives CDR1 PRHDT, CDR2 FYEKMQ (reference sequence). The full variable domain, in which reference TRBV13 and TRBJ1-1 provide the parts outside the CDR3, is AAGVIQSPRHLIKEKRETATLKCYPIPRHDTVYWYQQGPGQDPQFLISFYEKMQSDKGSIPDRFSAQQFSDYHSELNMSSLELGDSALYFCASRLDQGTLNTEAFFGQGTRLTVV.

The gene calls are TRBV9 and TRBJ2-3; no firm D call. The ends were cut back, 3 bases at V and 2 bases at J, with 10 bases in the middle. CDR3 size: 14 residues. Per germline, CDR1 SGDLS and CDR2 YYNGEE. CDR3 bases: TGTGCCAGCAGCGGTAGCCCCACCACAGATACGCAGTATTTT. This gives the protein CASSGSPTTDTQYF.

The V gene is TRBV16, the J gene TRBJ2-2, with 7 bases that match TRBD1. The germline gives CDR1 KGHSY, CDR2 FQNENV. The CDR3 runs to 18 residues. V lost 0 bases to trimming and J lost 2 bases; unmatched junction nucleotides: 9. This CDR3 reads CASSQSNTDRANTGELFF. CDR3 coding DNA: TGTGCCAGCAGCCAATCAAATACCGACAGGGCTAACACCGGGGAGCTGTTTTTT.